This record covers a single T cell receptor beta chain. The antigen is undetermined. Germline loops: CDR1 ENHRY, CDR2 SYGVKD. The CDR3 runs 14 residues. V was shortened by 10 bases and J by 3 bases, with 19 bases between the two germline ends. These data come from a study of T cells in Graves' hyperthyroidism and ophthalmopathy. General study findings and limits: Prediction of ophthalmopathy progression came a median approximately 6 months pre-onset.

Amplification of TCR beta CDR3 regions used RNA as the template. The HTBI primer set was used in a first-round RT-PCR of the TCR CDR3. A single record per CDR3 protein comes from TCRdb applying MiXCR to the multiplex PCR reads. The profile covers around 660,000 distinct CDR3 sequences, with 45% appearing a single time and 7% to 7.5% taken by the ten largest. This chain connects TRBV10-3 to TRBJ2-7, with TRBD1 as a possible D gene (7 bases). The sequence derives from an adult man with Graves' disease, either hyperthyroidism or ophthalmopathy (not recorded which). Specimen: peripheral blood or thyroid tissue (not recorded which). CDR3 DNA: TGTGCCAGCAGGCAGGGCAGGGGGGACTACGAGCAGTACTTC. Protein product: CASRQGRGDYEQYF.